This is a list of T cell receptor beta chains from one sample in a study of cytomegalovirus exposure and HLA in healthy donors. The protocol was immunoSEQ multiplex PCR, while the TCRdb copy is restricted to in-frame clones and leaves out a portion. The sample has 100,000 to 120,000 clones; about three quarters are singletons. The sequencing sample was made of PBMCs. These receptors were taken from a woman in her 30s in good health and CMV-seronegative. Both conserved end residues are part of each CDR3. A D gene is named only where the DNA matches it firmly. Rows give clone size only sometimes, using once, few, many, or a class for an expanded clone.

clone size | J gene | D gene | V gene | CDR3 DNA | CDR3 protein
- | TRBJ2-1 | TRBD2 | TRBV7-2 | TGTGCCAGCAGCTTAGCACTAGCGGGTGAGCAGTTCTTC | CASSLALAGEQFF
few | TRBJ2-5 | - | TRBV7-9 | TGTGCCAGCAGCTTGTCCTCGCGGGACGGATGGCAAGAGACCCAGTACTTC | CASSLSSRDGWQETQYF
- | TRBJ2-1 | - | TRBV4-1 | TGCGCCAGCAGCCAAGTCCCTCTCGACAATGAGCAGTTCTTC | CASSQVPLDNEQFF
- | TRBJ1-4 | - | TRBV30 | TGTGCCTGGCAGCAGGGGACAACTAATGAAAAACTGTTTTTT | CAWQQGTTNEKLFF
- | TRBJ1-1 | TRBD1 | TRBV6-5 | TGTGCCAGCAGTTACCTCCGGACAGGGGACTCTCCCGTATTCTTT | CASSYLRTGDSPVFF
- | TRBJ2-1 | TRBD1 | TRBV27 | TGTGCCAGCGTTGGGACAGGGCCCTACAATGAGCAGTTCTTC | CASVGTGPYNEQFF
- | TRBJ2-2 | TRBD2 | TRBV25-1 | TGTGCCAGCAGTGAAGAGACTAGCGGGAAATCCGGGGAGCTGTTTTTT | CASSEETSGKSGELFF
- | TRBJ1-2 | - | TRBV2 | TGTGCCAGCAGTGGTGAGGCTCTCTCCTATGGCTACACCTTC | CASSGEALSYGYTF
- | TRBJ2-3 | - | TRBV7-6 | TGTGCCAGCAGCTTAAAAACAGGGTGGTCAGATACGCAGTATTTT | CASSLKTGWSDTQYF
few | TRBJ1-1 | - | TRBV18 | TGTGCCAGCTCACCCGGGAGAGAAGCTTTCTTT | CASSPGREAFF